This entry describes one T cell receptor beta chain. Following extraction, RNA underwent reverse transcription to cDNA, which served as the sequencing template. Using immunoSEQ multiplex PCR, the repertoire was profiled, and TCRdb retains in-frame clones only, with some absent. Counted here are approximately 150,000 clones, approximately 52% occurring once; the ten biggest clones make up about a sixth. The CDR3 loop spans 16 amino acids. V lost 6 bases to trimming and J lost 9 bases; unmatched junction nucleotides: 19. Germline V lookup: CDR1 SQVTM, CDR2 ANQGSEA. The sample comes from a study of CD8+ T cells in alopecia areata. Overall study: Treated patients were given 5 to 10 mg oral tofacitinib twice daily.

Documented treatment: oral pan-JAK inhibitor, 5-10 mg twice daily. The source of this sequence is a human donor with alopecia areata. The specimen was CD4+ T cells sorted from blood, collected at approximately week 60, from a patient treated with tofacitinib. The genes are TRBV29-1 and TRBJ2-3; 9 bases agree with TRBD2. The CDR3 region has the DNA TGCAGCGTCCCCCTAGCGGGGAGGCCCCCCCACATAACGCAGTATTTT. This codes for CSVPLAGRPPHITQYF.